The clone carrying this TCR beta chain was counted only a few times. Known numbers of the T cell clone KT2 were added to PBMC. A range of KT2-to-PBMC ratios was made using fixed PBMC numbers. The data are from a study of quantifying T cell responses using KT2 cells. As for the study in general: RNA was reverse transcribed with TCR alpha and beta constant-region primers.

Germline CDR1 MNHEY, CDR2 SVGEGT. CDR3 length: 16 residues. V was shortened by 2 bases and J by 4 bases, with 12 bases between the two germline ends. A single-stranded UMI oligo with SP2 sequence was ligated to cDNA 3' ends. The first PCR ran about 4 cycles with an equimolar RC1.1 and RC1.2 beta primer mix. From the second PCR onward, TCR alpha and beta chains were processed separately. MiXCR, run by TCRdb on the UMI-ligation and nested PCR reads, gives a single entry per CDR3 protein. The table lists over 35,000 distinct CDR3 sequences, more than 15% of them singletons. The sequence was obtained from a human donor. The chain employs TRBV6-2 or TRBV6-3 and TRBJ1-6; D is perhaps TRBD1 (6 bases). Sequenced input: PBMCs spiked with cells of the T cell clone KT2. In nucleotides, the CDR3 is TGTGCCAGCAGTTACGAGACAGGCGAATATAATTCACCCCTCCACTTT. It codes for CASSYETGEYNSPLHF.